These T cell receptor beta chains were read from a single sample in a study of response to subunit inactivated influenza vaccine. A single record per CDR3 protein comes from TCRdb applying MiXCR to the RT-PCR reads. The sample yields fewer than 600,000 distinct CDR3 sequences, approximately 7.3% seen once. This specimen was PBMCs from blood, taken roughly 24 months after vaccination. These receptor sequences come from a man aged 50-75 years who received an inactivated influenza vaccine. The CDR3 runs from the conserved cysteine through the conserved F or W. The order of the fields is D gene, clone size, V gene, J gene, CDR3 DNA, CDR3 protein. D genes are given only for firm matches. Expanded clones get a size class; other rows say once, few or many, or leave the size out.

TRBD1	many	TRBV4-1	TRBJ2-2	TGCGCCAGCAGCCAAGGGGGGACAGGGATAAACGGGGAGCTGTTTTTT	CASSQGGTGINGELFF
.	few	TRBV27	TRBJ2-7	TGTGCCAGCAGTTTCAGGCAGTCGGCGCGGGAGCAGTACTTC	CASSFRQSAREQYF
.	many	TRBV4-3	TRBJ1-4	TGCGCCAGCAGCCAAGATTTTTCGGTGGGAAAACTGTTTTTT	CASSQDFSVGKLFF
TRBD2	many	TRBV5-1	TRBJ2-3	TGCGCCAGCAGCTTGACGCGGGAGGGCCTCAATACGCAGTATTTT	CASSLTREGLNTQYF
TRBD1	many	TRBV6-1	TRBJ1-5	TGTGCCAGCAGTGAACGGGGACAGCGCAATCAGCCCCAGCATTTT	CASSERGQRNQPQHF
TRBD1	few	TRBV20-1	TRBJ1-1	TGCAGTGCAGGGGGCTCGGGCACTGAAGCTTTCTTT	CSAGGSGTEAFF
TRBD2	.	TRBV10-3	TRBJ2-1	TGTGCCATCAGTGAGTCCCGCGGGGGGGCGAACAATGAGCAGTTCTTC	CAISESRGGANNEQFF
.	many	TRBV10-3	TRBJ2-5	TGTGCCATCGCGGGGGCCCTCCAAGAGACCCAGTACTTC	CAIAGALQETQYF
.	many	TRBV7-9	TRBJ2-5	TGTGCCAGCAGTGACTCGGGGGCGGTGACCCAGTACTTC	CASSDSGAVTQYF
TRBD1	.	TRBV12-3/TRBV12-4	TRBJ1-6	TGTGCCAGCAGCTCCGGGACAGTTAATTCACCCCCCCACTTT	CASSSGTVNSPPHF
.	.	TRBV28	TRBJ2-7	TGTGCCAGCAGACCCCTAGGGGAACAATCCTACGAGCAGTACTTC	CASRPLGEQSYEQYF
TRBD2	few	TRBV10-2	TRBJ2-1	TGCGCCAGCAGCCCAGGACTAGACGGCAATGAGCAGTTCTTC	CASSPGLDGNEQFF
TRBD2	.	TRBV12-3/TRBV12-4	TRBJ2-1	TGTGCCAGCAACCGGGGGGGCAGCTCCTACAATGAGCAGTTCTTC	CASNRGGSSYNEQFF
.	.	TRBV6-2/TRBV6-3	TRBJ2-1	TGTGCCAGCAGTTATCCGGGACCCAACTGCTTC	CASSYPGPNCF
TRBD2	few	TRBV20-1	TRBJ2-7	TGCAGTGCTAGTCTAGCGGGGCCTGGGGACGAGCAGTACTTC	CSASLAGPGDEQYF
.	many	TRBV5-1	TRBJ2-2	TGCGCCAGCAGCTTGGACCCGGGGGATGGCACCGGGGAGCTGTTTTTT	CASSLDPGDGTGELFF
.	.	TRBV18	TRBJ2-7	TGTGCCAGCTCACCACCGGCGGGGCCGCCCTACGAGCAGTACTTC	CASSPPAGPPYEQYF
TRBD1	many	TRBV7-8	TRBJ2-1	TGTGCCAGCAGCCGATCCGGGACAGGGGTGGGTAATGAGCAGTTCTTC	CASSRSGTGVGNEQFF
TRBD1	.	TRBV6-5	TRBJ1-5	TGTGCCAGCAGTTACTCGTGGACAGGGGTCGTCAATCAGCCCCAGCATTTT	CASSYSWTGVVNQPQHF
TRBD2	few	TRBV7-2	TRBJ2-1	TGTGCCAGCAGCTTAGCGGTGGTAGCGGGAGGGACGGGGGAGCAGTTCTTC	CASSLAVVAGGTGEQFF
.	.	TRBV7-2	TRBJ2-3	TGTGCCAGCAGCTCTGGACCGCGAGGGGATACGCAGTATTTT	CASSSGPRGDTQYF
.	.	TRBV7-9	TRBJ2-7	TGTGCCAGCAGCCCTAGTTCCGAGCAGTACTTC	CASSPSSEQYF
.	few	TRBV20-1	TRBJ2-2	TGCAGTGCTACCCGAGGAACCGGAGCGGGGGAGCTGTTTTTT	CSATRGTGAGELFF
.	few	TRBV5-1	TRBJ1-1	TGCGCCAGCAGCATAAGACAGGCCAGCGGCACTGAAGCTTTCTTT	CASSIRQASGTEAFF
.	.	TRBV7-2	TRBJ2-7	TGTGCCAGCAGCCCGGGACGCAGGCCTAGCTCCTACGAGCAGTACTTC	CASSPGRRPSSYEQYF
.	.	TRBV6-6	TRBJ1-2	TGTGCCAGCAGTTACGATAATAACTATGGCTACACCTTC	CASSYDNNYGYTF
.	many	TRBV20-1	TRBJ2-5	TGCAGTGCCCACAATGCGGGGGCAGGGGTGACCCAGTACTTC	CSAHNAGAGVTQYF
.	few	TRBV6-5	TRBJ1-1	TGTGCCAGCAGTTTCCCGGGGGGTACCACTGAAGCTTTCTTT	CASSFPGGTTEAFF
.	.	TRBV10-3	TRBJ2-3	TGTGCCATCAGTGAGTCTCCCCCCGAAACAGATACGCAGTATTTT	CAISESPPETDTQYF
.	.	TRBV12-3/TRBV12-4	TRBJ2-7	TGTGCCAGCAGACTGGCGCGGGGGCACTACGAGCAGTACTTC	CASRLARGHYEQYF
.	.	TRBV18	TRBJ1-2	TGTGCCAGCTCACCTTTAGGAGGCAGGGGAGGTGGCTATGGCTACACCTTC	CASSPLGGRGGGYGYTF
TRBD2	few	TRBV7-2	TRBJ2-1	TGTGCCAGCAGCCGTCGTGCGGGGGGGCAAAATGAGCAGTTCTTC	CASSRRAGGQNEQFF
TRBD2	many	TRBV18	TRBJ2-7	TGTGCCAGCTCACCAGGCGGGGGGGCCTCTGGTTACGAGCAGTACTTC	CASSPGGGASGYEQYF
.	many	TRBV24-1	TRBJ2-3	TGTGCCACCAGTGATACCGGGACGATCACAGATACGCAGTATTTT	CATSDTGTITDTQYF
.	many	TRBV10-3	TRBJ2-1	TGTGCCATCAGTGGGGACACATGGGGGAATGAGCAGTTCTTC	CAISGDTWGNEQFF
.	.	TRBV28	TRBJ2-5	TGTGCCAGCGGGGGGGACATACAAGAGACCCAGTACTTC	CASGGDIQETQYF